The 19 T cell receptor beta chains below all came from one sample that was sequenced in a study of T cell responses to AZD1222 COVID-19 vaccine. Libraries were prepared by immunoSEQ multiplex PCR; TCRdb keeps only in-frame clonotypes and omits some of them. The top ten clones hold roughly 12% of a sample with 140,000 to 150,000 clones, just under 95% of them seen once. The material sequenced was peripheral blood, taken after recovery from COVID-19. The source is an adult who had recovered from COVID-19.

The chain links TRBV27 to TRBJ2-7, with D maybe TRBD2 (5 bases). Trimming took 11 bases from V and 7 from J, leaving 30 bases between them. This CDR3 has 16 amino acids. Germline V gives CDR1 MNHEY, CDR2 SMNVEV (reference sequence). DNA of the CDR3: TGTGCCCTGAGGGCGGGCGCGGAATTCCTACCTGAGGAGCAGTACTTC. Translation gives CALRAGAEFLPEEQYF.

A note on this clone: In the same sample, other DNA sequences code for this CDR3. J is TRBJ1-1 and V is TRBV9, with 8 positions matching TRBD1. J was trimmed by 5 bases and V by 2 bases; bases with no gene match: 8. Germline CDR1 reads SGDLS; CDR2 reads YYNGEE. The CDR3 spans 15 residues. The CDR3 DNA follows: TGTGCCAGCAGCGTGCTTGGACAGGGAGGGACTGAAGCTTTCTTT. This gives the protein CASSVLGQGGTEAFF. Together with reference TRBV9 and TRBJ1-1, the CDR3 gives the full variable domain: DSGVTQTPKHLITATGQRVTLRCSPRSGDLSVYWYQQSLDQGLQFLIQYYNGEERAKGNILERFSAQQFPDLHSELNLSSLELGDSALYFCASSVLGQGGTEAFFGQGTRLTVV.

The V gene is TRBV6-4, the J gene TRBJ2-1, with D perhaps TRBD2 (7 bases). The CDR3 is made up of 15 amino acids. V was pared by 3 bases and J by 5 bases, with 14 bases between. Germline assignment: CDR1 MRHNA and CDR2 SNTAGT. CDR3 sequence: CASSERGAPDNEQFF. The CDR3 DNA follows: TGTGCCAGCAGTGAACGGGGGGCGCCGGACAATGAGCAGTTCTTC.

The chain recombines TRBV7-9 with TRBJ1-5, with D possibly matching TRBD1 (5 bases). V gave up 5 bases and J gave up 5 bases, with 13 bases separating them. Germline V gene sequence: CDR1 SEHNR, CDR2 FQNEAQ (reference sequence). The length of the CDR3 is 14 residues. CDR3 DNA: TGTGCCAGCAGCCTTAGCAGGGACGATCAGCCCCAGCATTTT. This gives the protein CASSLSRDDQPQHF.

The chain uses TRBV18 and TRBJ2-1; D is uncertain. CDR3 size: 13 residues. V gave up 3 bases and J gave up 14 bases, with 17 bases separating them. The germline V gene encodes CDR1 KGHSH and CDR2 LQKENI. Written as DNA, the CDR3 is TGTGCCAGCTCACCCCTGAGGTACCGAGCAGAGTTCTTC. Translation: CASSPLRYRAEFF.

On this clone itself: Other DNA sequences from this sample encode an identical CDR3 as well. This rearrangement joins TRBV11-3 to TRBJ2-5; D may match TRBD1 or TRBD2 (5 bases each). The V end lost 3 bases, the J end lost 2 bases, and 7 bases lay between the germline ends. CDR3 length: 13 amino acids. Germline V lookup: CDR1 SGHNT, CDR2 YENEEA. CDR3 sequence reads: CASSLRGQETQYF. The CDR3 region has the DNA TGTGCCAGCAGCTTGAGGGGTCAAGAGACCCAGTACTTC.

The chain is built from TRBV6-5 and TRBJ2-7, with D possibly matching TRBD2 (6 bases). CDR1 and CDR2 from the germline V gene are MNHEY and SVGAGI. CDR3 length: 14 amino acids. The ends were cut back, 8 bases at V and 0 bases at J, with 14 bases in the middle. As DNA, the CDR3 is TGTGCCAGCGGAAGCGGGCTTGGCTCCTACGAGCAGTACTTC. Translated, it gives CASGSGLGSYEQYF.

This clone showed up just once. The rearrangement uses TRBV3-1 (or the pseudogene TRBV3-2) and TRBJ2-2, with D uncertain. Germline CDR1 LGHDT, CDR2 YNNKEL (reference sequence). The CDR3 spans 16 residues. The V end lost 2 bases, the J end lost 2 bases, and 12 bases lay between the germline ends. CDR3 nucleotides: TGTGCCAGCAGCCAAAGTTCACAGACCAACACCGGGGAGCTGTTTTTT. Translating gives CASSQSSQTNTGELFF.

The rearrangement links TRBV18 to TRBJ2-7, with TRBD1 matching 10 bases. Germline CDR1 and CDR2: KGHSH and LQKENI. The CDR3 contains 15 residues. Trimming at V came to 5 bases and at J to 2 bases, leaving 6 bases not matched to a gene. CDR3 region: CASSSGQGTTYEQYF. The CDR3 nucleotides read TGTGCCAGCTCATCGGGACAGGGGACGACCTACGAGCAGTACTTC.

This clone was found once. The chain links TRBV9 to TRBJ1-2, with TRBD1 matching over 12 bases. With V trimmed by 2 bases and J by 8 bases, 7 bases remained unmatched. CDR3 length: 15 residues. Germline values: CDR1 SGDLS, CDR2 YYNGEE. In DNA, the CDR3 is TGTGCCAGCAGCGTCTCCGGGACAGGGGGCTTAGGCTACACCTTC. Its translation: CASSVSGTGGLGYTF.

The chain combines TRBV7-9 with TRBJ1-4, with 8 bases lining up with TRBD1. Germline V CDR1 and CDR2: SEHNR, FQNEAQ (reference sequence). The CDR3 is 14 amino acids. V gave up 7 bases and J gave up 6 bases; unmatched junction bases: 7. The chain's CDR3 is CASTSDRDYEKLFF. CDR3 bases: TGTGCCAGCACCTCGGACAGGGATTATGAAAAACTGTTTTTT. The complete variable domain, with remaining parts taken from reference TRBV7-9 and TRBJ1-4, reads DTGVSQNPRHKITKRGQNVTFRCDPISEHNRLYWYRQTLGQGPEFLTYFQNEAQLEKSRLLSDRFSAERPKGSFSTLEIQRTEQGDSAMYLCASTSDRDYEKLFFGSGTQLSVL.

The chain has TRBV4-1 and TRBJ2-2, with TRBD2 matching 16 bases. CDR1 is MGHRA, CDR2 YSYEKL, per germline. V gave up 5 bases and J gave up 5 bases; unmatched junction bases: 11. The CDR3 totals 19 residues. Here the CDR3 reads CASSNPSGTSGRGTGELFF. In DNA, the CDR3 is TGCGCCAGCAGCAATCCTTCCGGGACTAGCGGGAGGGGGACCGGGGAGCTGTTTTTT.

J is TRBJ2-7 and V is TRBV7-9, with 9 bases lining up with TRBD1. The trim removed 4 bases at V and 3 bases at J, leaving 7 bases unmatched. The CDR3 totals 15 residues. Per the germline V gene, CDR1 is SEHNR and CDR2 is FQNEAQ (reference sequence). CDR3 coding DNA: TGTGCCAGCAGCTCGGGACAGGGTGGCCTCTACGAGCAGTACTTC. As protein: CASSSGQGGLYEQYF.

This rearrangement joins TRBV4-2 to TRBJ1-1; a possible D gene is TRBD1 (5 bases). The CDR3 length is 15 residues. Trimming stripped 5 bases from V and 3 bases from J, with 16 bases between. Germline V gene sequence: CDR1 LGHNA, CDR2 YNFKEQ. The CDR3 bases are TGTGCCAGCAGCTCCTGGCAGGGCTTGGACACTGAAGCTTTCTTT. Translation gives CASSSWQGLDTEAFF.

In this sample, this clone turned up once. The CDR3 region is CAISDYTGELFF. The CDR3 DNA reads as TGTGCCATCAGTGACTACACCGGGGAGCTGTTTTTT. This chain links TRBV10-3 with TRBJ2-2, with no clear D. This CDR3 is built from 12 residues. V shed 3 bases and J shed 3 bases, with 2 bases lying between them. The germline CDR1 and CDR2 sequences are ENHRY and SYGVKD.

The chain employs TRBV2 and TRBJ1-5, with 8 bases fitting TRBD1. Germline assignment: CDR1 SNHLY and CDR2 FYNNEI. The V and J ends lost 5 bases and 5 bases, in that order; junction bases with no gene match: 5. The CDR3 is 14 residues long. CDR3: CASSHRQGYQPQHF. The CDR3 DNA reads TGTGCCAGCAGTCACAGACAGGGGTATCAGCCCCAGCATTTT.

V is TRBV2 and J is TRBJ1-5; a possible D gene is TRBD1 (5 bases). The CDR3 runs 16 residues. CDR1 SNHLY and CDR2 FYNNEI come from the germline V gene. V lost 6 bases and J lost 4, with 19 bases in between. This CDR3 reads CASRRHLTERNQPQHF. CDR3 DNA sequence: TGTGCCAGCAGGAGACACCTGACAGAACGAAATCAGCCCCAGCATTTT.

The chain employs TRBV7-2 and TRBJ1-5, with D tentatively TRBD1 (5 bases). CDR1 is SGHTA, CDR2 FQGNSA, per germline. V was shortened by 2 bases and J by 2 bases, with 13 bases between the two germline ends. The CDR3 consists of 16 residues. The CDR3 DNA sequence: TGTGCCAGCAGCTTAACCGGGACGGGACGCAATCAGCCCCAGCATTTT. This sequence encodes CASSLTGTGRNQPQHF.

The chain couples TRBV18 to TRBJ2-5; perhaps TRBD2 as D (5 bases). The germline V gene encodes CDR1 KGHSH and CDR2 LQKENI. This CDR3 is built from 14 residues. Trimming left V 3 bases short and J 3 bases short, with 11 bases between. The CDR3: CASSPFEREETQYF. The CDR3 DNA is TGTGCCAGCTCACCCTTTGAGAGGGAAGAGACCCAGTACTTC.